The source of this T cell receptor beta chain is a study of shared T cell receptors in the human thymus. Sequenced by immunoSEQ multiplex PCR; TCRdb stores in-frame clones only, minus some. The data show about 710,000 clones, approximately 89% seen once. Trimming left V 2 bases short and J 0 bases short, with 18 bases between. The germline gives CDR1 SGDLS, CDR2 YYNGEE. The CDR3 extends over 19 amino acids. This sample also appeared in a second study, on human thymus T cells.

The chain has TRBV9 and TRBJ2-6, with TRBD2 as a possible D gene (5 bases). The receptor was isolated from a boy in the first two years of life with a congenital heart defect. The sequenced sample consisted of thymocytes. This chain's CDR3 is CASSVLSGVTISGANVLTF. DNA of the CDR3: TGTGCCAGCAGCGTCCTCTCCGGGGTCACGATCTCTGGGGCCAACGTCCTGACTTTC.